The 25 T cell receptor beta chains in this list originate from one sample, sequenced in a study of shared clonotypes between healthy human individuals. Some clones are missing from TCRdb's copy, which holds only in-frame ones; the method was immunoSEQ multiplex PCR. The table records some 530,000 clones, 70% to 80% of them present only once. Sequencing input: PBMCs. Every receptor here comes from a woman aged 40-49 years in good health. Some clones in this sample may be carry-over from other donors' samples.

With respect to this clone: A much larger clone sits a single nucleotide away, making a read error possible. CDR3 nucleotides: TGCGCCAGCAGCCTCCGACTAGCGGGAGAAAGGCAGCTCTTC. Amino acid sequence: CASSLRLAGERQLF. The chain has TRBV4-1 and TRBJ2-1, with 12 bases lining up with TRBD2. Germline V gene sequence: CDR1 MGHRA, CDR2 YSYEKL. The CDR3 extends over 14 amino acids.

V gene TRBV28 combines with J gene TRBJ2-5; 7 nucleotides align to TRBD1. V was clipped by 6 bases and J by 5 bases; unmatched bases: 9. The CDR3 is made up of 14 amino acids. The germline gives CDR1 MDHEN, CDR2 SYDVKM. This CDR3 is CASRPTTGVETQYF. The CDR3 coding sequence is TGTGCCAGCAGGCCCACTACAGGGGTGGAGACCCAGTACTTC.

V gene TRBV18 combines with J gene TRBJ2-2; possibly TRBD2 for D (6 bases). This CDR3 region has 16 residues. V dropped 3 bases and J dropped 2 bases, with 13 bases sitting between them. The germline V gene has CDR1 KGHSH and CDR2 LQKENI. In DNA form, the CDR3 reads TGTGCCAGCTCACCTCGCGGGACTCCAAACACCGGGGAGCTGTTTTTT. As protein: CASSPRGTPNTGELFF. Full variable domain (missing parts from reference TRBV18 and TRBJ2-2): NAGVMQNPRHLVRRRGQEARLRCSPMKGHSHVYWYRQLPEEGLKFMVYLQKENIIDESGMPKERFSAEFPKEGPSILRIQQVVRGDSAAYFCASSPRGTPNTGELFFGEGSRLTVL.

The V gene is TRBV14, the J gene TRBJ2-1; 12 bases align to TRBD2. Per the germline V gene, CDR1 is SGHDN and CDR2 is FVKESK. CDR3 length equals 14 residues. V was pared by 4 bases and J by 12 bases, with 7 bases of the junction left unmatched. As DNA, the CDR3 is TGTGCCAGCAGCCCAACGGGACTAGCGGGTCGGCAGTTCTTC. Protein sequence: CASSPTGLAGRQFF.

The chain uses TRBV9 and TRBJ2-7, with 7 bases matching TRBD2. Germline CDR1 reads SGDLS; CDR2 reads YYNGEE. The J segment lost 2 bases and the V segment lost 0 bases, leaving 5 bases of the junction unmatched. The length of the CDR3 is 15 residues. CDR3 sequence reads: CASSVASGTAYEQYF. Here the CDR3 DNA reads TGTGCCAGCAGCGTAGCTAGCGGAACCGCCTACGAGCAGTACTTC.

The chain carries TRBV18 and TRBJ2-1; 7 nucleotides match TRBD2. Germline V gives CDR1 KGHSH, CDR2 LQKENI. The J segment lost 6 bases and the V segment lost 4 bases, leaving 0 bases of the junction unmatched. The CDR3 runs to 12 residues. The CDR3 DNA reads as TGTGCCAGCTCACTAGCGGGCAATGAGCAGTTCTTC. It codes for CASSLAGNEQFF.

This rearrangement joins TRBV27 to TRBJ1-4, with no clear D. V was pared by 6 bases and J by 1 base, with 0 bases between. Germline CDR1 and CDR2: MNHEY and SMNVEV (reference sequence). This CDR3 is 11 amino acids long. This CDR3 is CASRTNEKLFF. The CDR3 nucleotides are TGTGCCAGCAGAACTAATGAAAAACTGTTTTTT.

The chain links TRBV5-4 to TRBJ2-3; perhaps D is TRBD1 or TRBD2 (6 bases each). Germline V gene data show CDR1 as SGHNT and CDR2 as YYREEE (reference sequence). CDR3 length equals 15 residues. Trimming pared 5 bases from V and 1 base from J, leaving 14 bases between. CDR3 sequence (DNA): TGTGCCAGCAGGGAGGGGACATTTGGCACAGATACGCAGTATTTT. As protein: CASREGTFGTDTQYF. The full variable domain, its missing parts supplied by reference TRBV5-4 and TRBJ2-3, is ETGVTQSPTHLIKTRGQQVTLRCSSQSGHNTVSWYQQALGQGPQFIFQYYREEENGRGNFPPRFSGLQFPNYSSELNVNALELDDSALYLCASREGTFGTDTQYFGPGTRLTVL.

V and J are TRBV15 and TRBJ2-4; TRBD2 might be the D (6 bases). Per germline, CDR1 LNHNV and CDR2 YYDKDF (reference sequence). With 3 bases removed from V and 0 bases from J, the gap between germline ends came to 15 bases. This CDR3 region has 17 residues. CDR3 nucleotide sequence: TGTGCCACCAGCAGGGGGACTTACGAGATAGCCAAAAACATTCAGTACTTC. This codes for CATSRGTYEIAKNIQYF.

CDR3 nucleotides: TGTGCCAGCAGCCGAGGGGGTTGGGCGGGCCACTTCAATGAGCAGTTCTTC. It codes for CASSRGGWAGHFNEQFF. The V and J genes are TRBV7-2 and TRBJ2-1; maybe TRBD1 (6 bases). Germline values: CDR1 SGHTA, CDR2 FQGNSA. This CDR3 contains 17 residues. V was clipped by 5 bases and J by 6 bases, with 23 bases between them.

This clone came up once. The V call is TRBV10-3, the J call TRBJ2-1; TRBD2 aligns across 7 bases. With 0 bases clipped from V and 1 base from J, the junction kept 6 bases outside the gene matches. This CDR3 is built from 17 residues. Germline V gene lookup returns CDR1 ENHRY and CDR2 SYGVKD. The CDR3 is CAISESGRGSSYNEQFF. CDR3 DNA sequence: TGTGCCATCAGTGAGTCGGGGCGCGGGAGTTCCTACAATGAGCAGTTCTTC.

The V gene is TRBV4-1, the J gene TRBJ1-2, with a weak D call TRBD1 (6 bases). V was trimmed by 6 bases and J by 2 bases, leaving 10 bases between them. Germline lookup yields CDR1 MGHRA and CDR2 YSYEKL. The CDR3 is made up of 13 amino acids. CDR3 in amino acids: CASSPDRNYGYTF. The CDR3 DNA follows: TGCGCCAGCAGTCCTGACAGGAACTATGGCTACACCTTC.

The gene calls are TRBV18 and TRBJ2-1; D remains ambiguous. Germline lookup yields CDR1 KGHSH and CDR2 LQKENI. The V end was cut by 3 bases, the J end by 0 bases, with 15 bases between. The CDR3 covers 17 residues. The CDR3 is CASSPTSRLSSYNEQFF. The CDR3 DNA sequence: TGTGCCAGCTCACCTACGTCCAGGCTGAGCTCCTACAATGAGCAGTTCTTC.

This clone appeared many times. In the same sample, other DNA sequences code for this CDR3. V is TRBV27 and J is TRBJ1-3, with a tentative D call TRBD1 (6 bases). CDR1 is MNHEY and CDR2 is SMNVEV in the germline V gene (reference sequence). The CDR3 length is 14 residues. The V and J ends lost 8 bases and 2 bases respectively, with 13 bases between them. As DNA, the CDR3 is TGTGCCAGCTCACCCGGGACAACTGGAAACACCATATATTTT. Translation: CASSPGTTGNTIYF.

V and J are TRBV4-2 and TRBJ2-7, with D unclear. The germline V gene encodes CDR1 LGHNA and CDR2 YNFKEQ. The CDR3 has 16 residues. V was shortened by 2 bases and J by 0 bases, with 14 bases between the two germline ends. This chain's CDR3 is CASSQQTRPISYEQYF. In nucleotides, the CDR3 is TGTGCCAGCAGCCAACAGACAAGGCCAATCTCCTACGAGCAGTACTTC.

This chain connects TRBV10-3 to TRBJ2-7, with a weak D call TRBD1 (6 bases). The CDR3 totals 12 residues. Germline V CDR1 and CDR2: ENHRY, SYGVKD. Trimming took 10 bases from V and 2 from J, leaving 12 bases between them. The CDR3 region is CATTGQAYEQYF. Here the CDR3 DNA reads TGTGCCACCACGGGACAAGCCTACGAGCAGTACTTC.

This clone was observed many times. Different DNA sequences within this sample yield the same CDR3. The V gene is TRBV7-7, the J gene TRBJ2-2; 14 nucleotides align to TRBD2. This CDR3 has 15 residues. Germline assignment: CDR1 SSHAT and CDR2 FNYEAQ (reference sequence). J gave up 8 bases and V 5 bases, and 4 bases lay outside the gene matches. The CDR3 DNA is TGTGCCAGCAGCCCGGGACTAGCGGGAGTGGGGGAGCTGTTTTTT. It is translated as CASSPGLAGVGELFF. The entire variable domain, with the rest obtained from reference TRBV7-7 and TRBJ2-2, is as follows: GAGVSQSPRYKVTKRGQDVTLRCDPISSHATLYWYQQALGQGPEFLTYFNYEAQPDKSGLPSDRFSAERPEGSISTLTIQRTEQRDSAMYRCASSPGLAGVGELFFGEGSRLTVL.

This clone showed up just once. J is TRBJ2-4 and V is TRBV11-3, with 10 bases identical to TRBD1. Unmatched junction bases numbered 5, after V lost 5 bases and J lost 1 base. CDR1 is SGHNT, CDR2 YENEEA, per germline. The CDR3 has 16 amino acids. CDR3 loop: CASSPGQGEAKNIQYF. As DNA, the CDR3 is TGTGCCAGCAGCCCCGGACAGGGGGAGGCCAAAAACATTCAGTACTTC.

This clone turned up a few times. The genes are TRBV7-9 and TRBJ2-5; the D gene is possibly TRBD1 (5 bases). Trimming cost V 5 bases and J 4 bases, with 11 bases left between them. This CDR3 is built from 13 residues. CDR1 and CDR2 from the germline V gene are SEHNR and FQNEAQ (reference sequence). CDR3 amino acids: CASSLLGAETQYF. CDR3 sequence (DNA): TGTGCCAGCAGCCTCTTAGGGGCAGAGACCCAGTACTTC. Full variable domain (rest looked up from reference TRBV7-9 and TRBJ2-5): DTGVSQNPRHKITKRGQNVTFRCDPISEHNRLYWYRQTLGQGPEFLTYFQNEAQLEKSRLLSDRFSAERPKGSFSTLEIQRTEQGDSAMYLCASSLLGAETQYFGPGTRLLVL.

The rearrangement joins TRBV25-1 to TRBJ2-3; 7 nucleotides agree with TRBD2. Germline CDR1 reads MGHDK; CDR2 reads SYGVNS. The V and J ends lost 5 bases and 9 bases, in that order; junction bases with no gene match: 8. There are 13 residues in the CDR3. The CDR3 nucleotides are TGTGCCAGCAGTAACCCGGGGAGGGAGACGCAGTATTTT. Amino acids: CASSNPGRETQYF.

The chain carries TRBV2 and TRBJ2-1; TRBD2 agrees at 8 bases. CDR1 is SNHLY, CDR2 FYNNEI, per germline. This CDR3 is 15 amino acids long. J lost 7 bases, V lost 8 bases, and 13 bases had no gene match. CDR3 in DNA: TGTGCCAGCCTTCGTACTAGCGGTGGCCGGAATGAGCAGTTCTTC. It is translated as CASLRTSGGRNEQFF.

This clone showed up just a few times. The CDR3 nucleotides read TGTGCCCCACGGGGGAGGGCTTACACCGGGGAGCTGTTTTTT. Amino acids: CAPRGRAYTGELFF. The V and J genes are TRBV21-1 and TRBJ2-2; TRBD2 is the table's D call and was not checked against the DNA. TRBV21-1 is a listed pseudogene. The CDR3 runs 14 residues.

This clone has more than one count but fewer than ten. The V call is TRBV6-5, the J call TRBJ2-2; 8 bases map to TRBD1. The J segment lost 6 bases and the V segment lost 2 bases, leaving 2 bases of the junction unmatched. Germline V gene sequence: CDR1 MNHEY, CDR2 SVGAGI. The CDR3 runs to 14 residues. The CDR3 DNA sequence: TGTGCCAGCAGTTACGGCAGGGGGCCCGGGGAGCTGTTTTTT. It translates to CASSYGRGPGELFF.

In its sample, this clone was seen a few times. V and J are TRBV19 and TRBJ2-2; tentative D call: TRBD2 (7 bases). V gave up 8 bases and J gave up 4 bases, with 14 bases separating them. CDR1 is LNHDA and CDR2 is SQIVND in the germline V gene (reference sequence). The CDR3 has 14 residues. The CDR3 nucleotides are TGTGCCAGTTTGGGAGGGGGACTCACCGGGGAGCTGTTTTTT. This codes for CASLGGGLTGELFF.

V gene TRBV28 combines with J gene TRBJ2-3, with 8 nucleotides matching TRBD2. V lost 3 bases and J lost 6; bases outside the gene matches: 11. There are 16 residues in the CDR3. Germline-derived CDR1 and CDR2 are MDHEN and SYDVKM. The CDR3 loop reads CASSFSGNWATDTQYF. CDR3 DNA sequence: TGTGCCAGCAGTTTTAGCGGGAACTGGGCAACTGATACGCAGTATTTT.